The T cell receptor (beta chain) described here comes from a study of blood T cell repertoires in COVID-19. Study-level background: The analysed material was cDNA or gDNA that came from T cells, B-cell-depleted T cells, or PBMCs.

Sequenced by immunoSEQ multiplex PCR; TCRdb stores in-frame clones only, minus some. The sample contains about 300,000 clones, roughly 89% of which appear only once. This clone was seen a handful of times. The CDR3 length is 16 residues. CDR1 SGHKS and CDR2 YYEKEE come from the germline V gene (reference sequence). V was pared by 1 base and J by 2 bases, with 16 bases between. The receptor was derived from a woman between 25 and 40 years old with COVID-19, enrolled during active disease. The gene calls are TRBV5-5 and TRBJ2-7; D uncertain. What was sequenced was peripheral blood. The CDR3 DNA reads TGTGCCAGCAGCTTGTTCCCGGTGATGTTGACCTACGAGCAGTACTTC. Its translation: CASSLFPVMLTYEQYF.